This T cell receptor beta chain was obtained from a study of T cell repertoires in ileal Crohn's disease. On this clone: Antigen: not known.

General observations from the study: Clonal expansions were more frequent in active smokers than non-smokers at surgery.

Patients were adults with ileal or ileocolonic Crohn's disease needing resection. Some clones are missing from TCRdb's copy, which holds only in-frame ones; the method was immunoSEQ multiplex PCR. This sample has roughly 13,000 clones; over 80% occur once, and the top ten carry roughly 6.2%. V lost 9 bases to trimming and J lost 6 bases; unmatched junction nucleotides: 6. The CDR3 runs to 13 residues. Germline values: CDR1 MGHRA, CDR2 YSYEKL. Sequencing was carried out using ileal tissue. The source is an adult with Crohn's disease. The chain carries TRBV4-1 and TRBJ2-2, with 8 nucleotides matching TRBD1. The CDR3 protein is CASQQGVAGELFF. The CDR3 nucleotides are TGCGCCAGTCAACAGGGGGTCGCCGGGGAGCTGTTTTTT.